These 14 T cell receptor beta chains share one sample of origin, sequenced in a study of CD8 T cells in Susac syndrome. RNA, at about 0.45 to 1 ug, was reverse transcribed with random hexamers. In TCRdb, the immunoSEQ multiplex PCR reads were re-called with MiXCR into one record per CDR3 protein. Among roughly 250,000 distinct CDR3 sequences listed, 90% to 96% were seen once. Sequencing was done on a sample of CD4+ T cells from PBMCs. The receptor set was obtained from a human donor with Susac syndrome.

The chain couples TRBV12-3 or TRBV12-4 to TRBJ2-7; D is perhaps TRBD2 (6 bases). V lost 3 bases and J lost 0, with 12 bases in between. The CDR3 loop spans 15 amino acids. This CDR3 reads CASSFVEGSSYEQYF. CDR3 nucleotides: TGTGCCAGCAGTTTCGTGGAGGGGAGCTCCTACGAGCAGTACTTC.

Notes on this clonotype: An end of the junction does not agree with germline; a read error may underlie this. CDR3 loop: CSARVVTSTDTQYF. CDR3 DNA sequence: TGCAGTGCTAGAGTTGTGACTAGCACGGATACGCAGTATTTT. The gene calls are TRBV20-1 and TRBJ2-3; 7 nucleotides agree with TRBD2. The CDR3 length is 14 residues. The germline V gene encodes CDR1 DFQATT and CDR2 SNEGSKA (reference sequence).

This chain connects TRBV28 to TRBJ2-2; D unresolved. This CDR3 comprises 13 residues. CDR1 is MDHEN, CDR2 SYDVKM, per germline. V shed 5 bases and J shed 7 bases, with 11 bases lying between them. The CDR3 DNA follows: TGTGCCAGCAGTGCAGAGTGGGGCGGGGAGCTGTTTTTT. It encodes CASSAEWGGELFF. The full variable domain, rest sourced from reference TRBV28 and TRBJ2-2, is DVKVTQSSRYLVKRTGEKVFLECVQDMDHENMFWYRQDPGLGLRLIYFSYDVKMKEKGDIPEGYSVSREKKERFSLILESASTNQTSMYLCASSAEWGGELFFGEGSRLTVL.

The chain's CDR3 is CASSLASPSETQYF. The CDR3 bases are TGTGCCAGCAGCTTAGCTTCTCCTTCAGAGACCCAGTACTTC. The J gene is TRBJ2-5, the V gene TRBV7-9; no definite D call. Germline V gene lookup returns CDR1 SEHNR and CDR2 FQNEAQ (reference sequence). The CDR3 sequence is 14 residues long. V shed 0 bases and J shed 4 bases, with 9 bases lying between them.

The chain recombines TRBV12-3 or TRBV12-4 with TRBJ1-2; 9 bases map to TRBD1. The CDR3 has 13 residues. Unmatched junction bases numbered 3, after V lost 6 bases and J lost 4 bases. CDR3 DNA sequence: TGTGCCAGCAGGGGACAGGGTGCCTATGGCTACACCTTC. It translates to CASRGQGAYGYTF.

The chain links TRBV7-2 to TRBJ2-7; maybe TRBD2 (6 bases). Germline-derived CDR1 and CDR2 are SGHTA and FQGNSA. CDR3 length equals 15 residues. The germline V and J ends were trimmed by 6 bases and 1 base, with 16 bases remaining between them. The CDR3 region has the DNA TGTGCCAGCAGGAAAGTGGCTAGCGCTTCCTACGAGCAGTACTTC. Translated, it gives CASRKVASASYEQYF.

As DNA, the CDR3 is TGTGCCAGCAGCCCCACTAGCGGGAGGGCCACCGGGGAGCTGTTTTTT. It yields the protein CASSPTSGRATGELFF. This rearrangement joins TRBV7-6 to TRBJ2-2; 13 bases agree with TRBD2. Germline trimming cut 5 bases from V and 4 bases from J; bases unmatched to any gene: 4. Germline V gene lookup returns CDR1 SGHVS and CDR2 FNYEAQ. The CDR3 is 16 residues long.

The V gene is TRBV5-1, the J gene TRBJ2-7, with TRBD1 matching over 8 bases. Looked up from germline, CDR1 is SGHRS and CDR2 is YFSETQ. The CDR3 totals 16 residues. The V segment lost 0 bases and the J segment 4 bases; nucleotides outside the gene matches: 9. The CDR3 DNA is TGCGCCAGCAGCTTGGCCCCCCCCAGGGGGCTATACGAGCAGTACTTC. It yields the protein CASSLAPPRGLYEQYF. The full variable domain, completed using reference TRBV5-1 and TRBJ2-7, is KAGVTQTPRYLIKTRGQQVTLSCSPISGHRSVSWYQQTPGQGLQFLFEYFSETQRNKGNFPGRFSGRQFSNSRSEMNVSTLELGDSALYLCASSLAPPRGLYEQYFGPGTRLTVT.

The J gene is TRBJ2-2, the V gene TRBV29-1; perhaps D is TRBD1 or TRBD2 (5 bases each). V lost 6 bases and J 6 bases, leaving 11 bases between the germline ends. CDR3 length: 12 residues. CDR1 is SQVTM and CDR2 is ANQGSEA in the germline V gene. The CDR3 reads CSVGVSPGELFF. The DNA for the CDR3 is TGCAGCGTGGGGGTTAGCCCCGGGGAGCTGTTTTTT.

The rearrangement uses TRBV12-3 or TRBV12-4 and TRBJ1-1; possible D gene TRBD1, 6 bases. V was cut by 7 bases and J by 8 bases, with 17 bases left in between. The CDR3 covers 13 residues. CDR3 amino acids: CASTTHLTGEAFF. CDR3 nucleotides: TGTGCCAGCACCACACACTTGACAGGCGAAGCTTTCTTT.

The J gene is TRBJ2-4, the V gene TRBV7-3; perhaps D is TRBD1 or TRBD2 (5 bases each). The CDR3 is 15 amino acids. Germline V gene lookup returns CDR1 SGHTA and CDR2 FQGTGA. V lost 5 bases and J lost 0, with 11 bases in between. The CDR3 region has the DNA TGTGCCAGCAGCCACGGGACGCTAGCCAAAAACATTCAGTACTTC. It is translated as CASSHGTLAKNIQYF.

This chain uses TRBV5-1 with TRBJ1-6; perhaps TRBD1 as D (5 bases). V lost 2 bases and J 7 bases, leaving 10 bases between the germline ends. This CDR3 contains 14 residues. CDR1 and CDR2 (germline): SGHRS, YFSETQ. The chain's CDR3 is CASSFRRDNSPLHF. The CDR3 DNA reads as TGCGCCAGCAGCTTCCGCAGGGACAATTCACCCCTCCACTTT.

In this sample, this clonotype turned up once. The chain joins TRBV7-2 to TRBJ2-1, with a tentative D call TRBD2 (6 bases). There are 14 residues in the CDR3. Germline values: CDR1 SGHTA, CDR2 FQGNSA. Deletions cut 2 bases from V and 10 bases from J, with 15 bases between. CDR3 in DNA: TGTGCCAGCAGCTTAAGCGGGTTGGGGCGCGAGCAGTTCTTC. Encoded protein: CASSLSGLGREQFF.

The table lists this clonotype with a count of one. The chain is built from TRBV7-2 and TRBJ2-1; D may be TRBD2 (6 bases). V lost 4 bases and J lost 9, with 13 bases in between. The CDR3 contains 13 residues. The germline CDR1 and CDR2 sequences are SGHTA and FQGNSA. Here the CDR3 reads CASSYFLASEQFF. The CDR3 nucleotides read TGTGCCAGCAGCTACTTTCTAGCGTCTGAGCAGTTCTTC.